One and the same sample provided the 10 T cell receptor beta chains below, sequenced in a study of T cells after yellow fever vaccination. Via MiXCR, TCRdb re-called the 5' RACE reads, giving one row per CDR3 protein. The sample has under 600,000 distinct CDR3 sequences; 21% are singletons. The sample here was PBMCs, taken less than 25 days after the first yellow fever vaccination. These receptor sequences come from a young man who received the YFV17D yellow fever vaccine.

By share of the sample, this clonotype is medium-sized. This chain joins TRBV5-1 and TRBJ2-2; no clear D gene. The V and J ends lost 0 bases and 3 bases respectively, with 12 bases between them. The V gene's germline CDR1 is SGHRS and CDR2 YFSETQ. The CDR3 is 16 amino acids. CDR3 sequence reads: CASSLAVGAYTGELFF. The CDR3 nucleotides read TGCGCCAGCAGCTTGGCGGTTGGAGCCTACACCGGGGAGCTGTTTTTT.

J is TRBJ1-2 and V is TRBV4-3; D uncertain. The CDR3 consists of 13 residues. Per germline, CDR1 LGHNA and CDR2 YSLEER. Between the trimmed V and J ends, which lost 3 bases and 5 bases, there was a span of 10 bases. DNA for the CDR3: TGCGCCAGCAGCCACCCCGGTCATTATGGCTACACCTTC. It is translated as CASSHPGHYGYTF.

The chain recombines TRBV27 with TRBJ2-4; 9 bases align to TRBD2. J was trimmed by 6 bases and V by 6 bases; bases with no gene match: 12. The CDR3 is made up of 16 amino acids. CDR1 and CDR2 from the germline V gene are MNHEY and SMNVEV (reference sequence). The CDR3 loop is CASSPGTSRGRNIQYF. The CDR3, as DNA: TGTGCCAGCAGCCCCGGGACTAGCCGAGGAAGAAACATTCAGTACTTC.

The rearrangement links TRBV2 to TRBJ2-5; 10 bases agree with TRBD2. Germline trimming cut 7 bases from V and 4 bases from J; bases unmatched to any gene: 6. CDR3 length: 14 residues. CDR1 is SNHLY and CDR2 is FYNNEI in the germline V gene. This chain's CDR3 is CASKGGLASETQYF. Written as DNA, the CDR3 is TGTGCCAGCAAAGGGGGACTAGCGTCAGAGACCCAGTACTTC.

This clonotype was seen a few times. The chain is built from TRBV4-3 and TRBJ1-1; D might be TRBD1 (6 bases). CDR1 LGHNA and CDR2 YSLEER come from the germline V gene. This CDR3 comprises 16 residues. The V end lost 1 base, the J end lost 3 bases, and 15 bases lay between the germline ends. CDR3 in DNA: TGCGCCAGCAGCCAAGGAGGGGGGGTTCGGGACACTGAAGCTTTCTTT. Its protein is CASSQGGGVRDTEAFF.

In this sample, this clonotype turned up a few times. The chain combines TRBV10-3 with TRBJ2-7; 8 bases map to TRBD2. This CDR3 spans 17 amino acids. Germline assignment: CDR1 ENHRY and CDR2 SYGVKD. The V gene end was trimmed by 11 bases and the J gene end by 3 bases; junction bases not matched to a gene: 21. CDR3 region: CALRSRLAHLRGYEQYV. The CDR3 coding sequence is TGTGCCCTTCGAAGCCGACTAGCGCATCTTAGGGGCTACGAGCAGTACGTC.

The CDR3 region is CASGRQGANTGELFF. DNA for the CDR3: TGTGCCAGCGGGCGGCAGGGGGCGAACACCGGGGAGCTGTTTTTT. The J gene is TRBJ2-2, the V gene TRBV2; 7 bases match TRBD1. Germline trimming cut 8 bases from V and 0 bases from J; bases unmatched to any gene: 6. CDR1 and CDR2 from the germline V gene are SNHLY and FYNNEI. The CDR3 spans 15 residues.

The V and J genes are TRBV20-1 and TRBJ2-1, with TRBD2 matching 8 bases. Germline-derived CDR1 and CDR2 are DFQATT and SNEGSKA (reference sequence). This CDR3 contains 13 residues. After removal of 6 bases from V and 6 bases from J, the junction contained 7 bases not matched to a gene. CDR3 in DNA: TGCAGTGCGGAGCCCAGCGGGGGCAATGAGCAGTTCTTC. This translates into CSAEPSGGNEQFF.

The chain employs TRBV12-3 or TRBV12-4 and TRBJ2-7; tentative D call: TRBD1 (5 bases). The CDR3 has 15 amino acids. V lost 3 bases and J 3 bases, leaving 15 bases between the germline ends. CDR3 sequence reads: CASSFQMWGSYEQYF. CDR3 coding DNA: TGTGCCAGCAGTTTCCAAATGTGGGGCAGCTACGAGCAGTACTTC.

This clonotype was observed a few times. The genes are TRBV29-1 and TRBJ2-5, with TRBD1 matching over 7 bases. Losses at the gene ends were 6 bases for V and 4 bases for J; bases not matched to a gene: 5. The CDR3 spans 12 residues. The germline V gene has CDR1 SQVTM and CDR2 ANQGSEA. CDR3 loop: CSVLGQRETQYF. CDR3 in DNA: TGCAGCGTCCTGGGACAGCGAGAGACCCAGTACTTC. Full variable domain (outside the CDR3, taken from reference TRBV29-1 and TRBJ2-5): SAVISQKPSRDICQRGTSLTIQCQVDSQVTMMFWYRQQPGQSLTLIATANQGSEATYESGFVIDKFPISRPNLTFSTLTVSNMSPEDSSIYLCSVLGQRETQYFGPGTRLLVL.